This TCR beta chain was captured in a study of T cells in women clearing cervical HPV infection. The assay was immunoSEQ multiplex PCR, and TCRdb's table has in-frame clones only and misses some. Found here are over 20,000 clones; the top ten clones hold around 3.9%. All participants had a single incident cervical HPV16 infection, and prevalent HPV16 infections were excluded. Details on this clone: The antigen is undetermined. At one end, the junction sequence differs from germline, possibly due to a read error.

The study's findings and limits: CIN3+ cases had significantly higher TCR richness than controls; evenness did not differ.

The specimen was blood buffy coat. This clonotype was sampled from a woman between 18 and 75 years old with a cervical HPV16 infection that either progressed to CIN3+ or cleared (not recorded which).

CDR3 amino acids: CASSLTWTGSYEQYF. CDR3 DNA (partial): TGCGCCAGCAGCCTAACGTGGACAGGGAGCTACGAG. The chain combines TRBV4-2 with TRBJ2-7; TRBD1 agrees at 8 bases. The CDR3 goes on 3 residues after the read ends, and that part is filled in from the germline J gene. The germline gives CDR1 LGHNA, CDR2 YNFKEQ. This CDR3 is built from 15 residues.